This TCR beta chain originates from a study of graft-versus-host responses after intestinal transplantation. As for the study in general: The transplants performed in recipients were multivisceral, liver-intestinal, or isolated intestinal. Every transplant recipient was induced with anti-thymocyte globulin, then maintained on tacrolimus and steroids for 2 to 3 years.

The CDR3 is made up of 17 amino acids. V shed 1 base and J 4 bases; nucleotides not matched to a gene: 9. CDR1 and CDR2 (germline): MNHNS, SASEGT. Notes on the study in general: Some GvH clones were seen earlier in gut or blood, suggesting intestinal origin. Elevated graft-versus-host to host-versus-graft clonal ratios in allografts were recorded for patients with graft-donor T cell macrochimerism.

Of note for this clone: Its antigen is unknown.

Profiling relied on immunoSEQ multiplex PCR, and the TCRdb table lists in-frame clones only, not all of them. Here the sample spans around 130,000 clones, approximately 92% being singletons. The material was unstimulated CD4+ T cells sorted from spleen or lymph node cells, obtained before intestinal transplant. The chain has TRBV6-1 and TRBJ2-1; 8 bases map to TRBD2. This sequence originates from a human donor who received an intestinal transplant. The CDR3 here is CASSEGARRGAYNEQFF. Written as DNA, the CDR3 is TGTGCCAGCAGTGAAGGGGCCCGGCGGGGGGCTTACAATGAGCAGTTCTTC.